This TCR beta chain was identified during a study of OX40 agonist ivuxolimab in advanced cancers. Measured with immunoSEQ multiplex PCR; TCRdb has only the in-frame clones, and not every one. This sample has approximately 50,000 clones, with roughly nine tenths found just once. This clone was picked up a small number of times. CDR3 length: 13 amino acids. Germline V lookup: CDR1 SGHRS, CDR2 YFSETQ. Trimming pared 0 bases from V and 4 bases from J, leaving 7 bases between. This material consisted of CD4+ or CD8+ T cells sorted from blood, taken in a trial of the OX40 agonist ivuxolimab. The source of this sequence is an adult with an advanced solid tumor such as melanoma, head and neck, liver or kidney cancer. This rearrangement joins TRBV5-1 to TRBJ1-1; no definite D call. The chain's CDR3 is CASSLGPGTEAFF. CDR3 bases: TGCGCCAGCAGCTTGGGACCGGGCACTGAAGCTTTCTTT.